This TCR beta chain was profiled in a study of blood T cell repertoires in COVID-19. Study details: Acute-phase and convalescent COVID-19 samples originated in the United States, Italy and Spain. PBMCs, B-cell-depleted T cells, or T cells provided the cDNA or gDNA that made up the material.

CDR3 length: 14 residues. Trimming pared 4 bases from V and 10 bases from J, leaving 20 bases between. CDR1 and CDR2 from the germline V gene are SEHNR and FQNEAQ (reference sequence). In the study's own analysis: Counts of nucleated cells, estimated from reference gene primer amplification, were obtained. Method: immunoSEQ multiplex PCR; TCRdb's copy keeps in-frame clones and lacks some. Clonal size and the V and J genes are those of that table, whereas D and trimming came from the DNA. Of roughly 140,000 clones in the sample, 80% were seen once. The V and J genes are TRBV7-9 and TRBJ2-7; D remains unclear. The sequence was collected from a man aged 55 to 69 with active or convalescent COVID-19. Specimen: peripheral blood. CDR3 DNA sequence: TGTGCCAGCAGCTCCCGCCGGCTAGAGAGCAGACAGTACTTC. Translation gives CASSSRRLESRQYF.